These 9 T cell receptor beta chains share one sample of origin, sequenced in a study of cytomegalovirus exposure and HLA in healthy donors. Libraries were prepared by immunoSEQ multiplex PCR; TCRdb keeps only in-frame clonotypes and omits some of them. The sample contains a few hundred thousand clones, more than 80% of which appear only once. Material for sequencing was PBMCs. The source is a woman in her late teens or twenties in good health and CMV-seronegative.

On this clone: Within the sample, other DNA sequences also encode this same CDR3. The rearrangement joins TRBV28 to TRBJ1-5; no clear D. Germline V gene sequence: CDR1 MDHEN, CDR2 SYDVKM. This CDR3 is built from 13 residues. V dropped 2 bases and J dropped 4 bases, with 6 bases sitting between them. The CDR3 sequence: CASSLPLNQPQHF. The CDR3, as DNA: TGTGCCAGCAGTTTACCCCTGAATCAGCCCCAGCATTTT.

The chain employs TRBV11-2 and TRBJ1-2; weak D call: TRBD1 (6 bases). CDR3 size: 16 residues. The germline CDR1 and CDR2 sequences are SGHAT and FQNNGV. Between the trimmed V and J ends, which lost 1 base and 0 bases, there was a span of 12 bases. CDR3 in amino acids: CASSLGGGSPNYGYTF. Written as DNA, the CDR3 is TGTGCCAGCAGCTTAGGGGGGGGCAGTCCTAACTATGGCTACACCTTC. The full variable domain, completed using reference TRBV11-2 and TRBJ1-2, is EAGVAQSPRYKIIEKRQSVAFWCNPISGHATLYWYQQILGQGPKLLIQFQNNGVVDDSQLPKDRFSAERLKGVDSTLKIQPAKLEDSAVYLCASSLGGGSPNYGYTFGSGTRLTVV.

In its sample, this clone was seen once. CDR3: CASLYYNEQFF. In DNA form, the CDR3 reads TGTGCCAGTCTTTATTACAATGAGCAGTTCTTC. The chain carries TRBV6-5 and TRBJ2-1; D remains ambiguous. Germline loops: CDR1 MNHEY, CDR2 SVGAGI. V was pared by 9 bases and J by 4 bases, with 7 bases between. The CDR3 sequence is 11 residues long.

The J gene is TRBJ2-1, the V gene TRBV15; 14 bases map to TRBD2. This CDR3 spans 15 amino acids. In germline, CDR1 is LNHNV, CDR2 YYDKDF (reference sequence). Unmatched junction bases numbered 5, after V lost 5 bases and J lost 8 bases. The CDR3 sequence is CATSARTSGGYEQFF. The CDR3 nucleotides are TGTGCCACCAGCGCCCGGACTAGCGGGGGGTATGAGCAGTTCTTC.

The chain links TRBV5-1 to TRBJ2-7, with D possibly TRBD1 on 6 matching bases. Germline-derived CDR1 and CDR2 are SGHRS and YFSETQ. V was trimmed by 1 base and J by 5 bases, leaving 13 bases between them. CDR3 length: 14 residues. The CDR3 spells CASSLFQGRNEQYF. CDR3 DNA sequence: TGCGCCAGCAGCTTGTTCCAGGGGCGGAACGAGCAGTACTTC.

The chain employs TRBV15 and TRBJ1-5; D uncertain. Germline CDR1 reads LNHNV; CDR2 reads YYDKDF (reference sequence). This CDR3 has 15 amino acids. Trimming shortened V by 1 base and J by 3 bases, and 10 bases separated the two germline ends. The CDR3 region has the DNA TGTGCCACCAGCAGAGGGGGAGGAACCAATCAGCCCCAGCATTTT. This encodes CATSRGGGTNQPQHF.

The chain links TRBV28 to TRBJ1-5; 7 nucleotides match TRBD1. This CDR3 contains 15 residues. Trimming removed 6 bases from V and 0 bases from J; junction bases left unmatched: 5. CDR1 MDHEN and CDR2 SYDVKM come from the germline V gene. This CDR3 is CASSRTGYSNQPQHF. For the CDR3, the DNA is TGTGCCAGCAGCCGGACAGGTTATAGCAATCAGCCCCAGCATTTT.

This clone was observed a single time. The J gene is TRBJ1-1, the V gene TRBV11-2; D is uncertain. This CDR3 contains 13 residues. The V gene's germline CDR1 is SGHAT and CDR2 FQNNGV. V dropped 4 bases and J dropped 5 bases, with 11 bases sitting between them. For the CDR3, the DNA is TGTGCCAGCAGCTATATGACTAGGACTGAAGCTTTCTTT. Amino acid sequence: CASSYMTRTEAFF. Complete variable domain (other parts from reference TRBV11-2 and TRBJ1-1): EAGVAQSPRYKIIEKRQSVAFWCNPISGHATLYWYQQILGQGPKLLIQFQNNGVVDDSQLPKDRFSAERLKGVDSTLKIQPAKLEDSAVYLCASSYMTRTEAFFGQGTRLTVV.

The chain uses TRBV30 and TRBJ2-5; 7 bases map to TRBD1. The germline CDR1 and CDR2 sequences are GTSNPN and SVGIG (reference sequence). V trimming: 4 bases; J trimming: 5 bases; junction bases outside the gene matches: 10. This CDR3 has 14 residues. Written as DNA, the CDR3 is TGTGCCTGGACTCCGACAGGGTTCAAGGAGACCCAGTACTTC. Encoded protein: CAWTPTGFKETQYF.